These T cell receptor beta chains were read from a single sample in a study of blood T cell repertoires in COVID-19. Libraries were prepared by immunoSEQ multiplex PCR; TCRdb keeps only in-frame clonotypes and omits some of them. The sample records some 130,000 clones, more than 75% being singletons. Sequencing used peripheral blood. These receptors came from a man between 60 and 70 years old who had recovered from COVID-19. Each CDR3 is given with its conserved first and last residue. D genes are given only for firm matches. The size entry is marked missing in some rows and otherwise reads once, few, many or a size class.

V gene: TRBV4-3
D gene: TRBD1
clone size: NA
J gene: TRBJ2-1
CDR3 DNA: TGCGCCAGCAGCCGGGACAGGGGGTTTCGGGAGCAGTTCTTC
CDR3 protein: CASSRDRGFREQFF

V gene: TRBV5-1
D gene: NA
clone size: NA
J gene: TRBJ2-7
CDR3 DNA: TGCGCCAGCAGCTTGATAGCGTCCTTACAGGGCTACGAGCAGTACTTC
CDR3 protein: CASSLIASLQGYEQYF

V gene: TRBV2
D gene: TRBD1
clone size: few
J gene: TRBJ2-2
CDR3 DNA: TGTGCCAGCAGGTTCCGGGACAGGACCGGGGAGCTGTTTTTT
CDR3 protein: CASRFRDRTGELFF

V gene: TRBV25-1
D gene: NA
clone size: NA
J gene: TRBJ2-3
CDR3 DNA: TGTGCCAGCAGTGTCGGAGGGTCTTTCACAGATACGCAGTATTTT
CDR3 protein: CASSVGGSFTDTQYF

V gene: TRBV6-5
D gene: TRBD1
clone size: NA
J gene: TRBJ1-2
CDR3 DNA: TGTGCCAGCAGCCAACAGGGGAACTATGGCTACACCTTC
CDR3 protein: CASSQQGNYGYTF

V gene: TRBV30
D gene: NA
clone size: NA
J gene: TRBJ2-7
CDR3 DNA: TGTGCCTGGAGTAGAAAGGACAGACCCTACGAGCAGTACTTC
CDR3 protein: CAWSRKDRPYEQYF

V gene: TRBV13
D gene: NA
clone size: few
J gene: TRBJ1-2
CDR3 DNA: TGTGCCAGCAGCTCTGGGGCGTACGGCTACACCTTC
CDR3 protein: CASSSGAYGYTF

V gene: TRBV6-5
D gene: NA
clone size: NA
J gene: TRBJ1-5
CDR3 DNA: TGTGCCAGCACTCCATCCCAGGGTTTCCAGCCCCAGCATTTT
CDR3 protein: CASTPSQGFQPQHF

V gene: TRBV5-4
D gene: NA
clone size: NA
J gene: TRBJ2-2
CDR3 DNA: TGTGCCAGCAGCTTGGTACAGGGACCCACCGGGGAGCTGTTTTTT
CDR3 protein: CASSLVQGPTGELFF

V gene: TRBV15
D gene: NA
clone size: NA
J gene: TRBJ1-4
CDR3 DNA: TGTGCCACCAGCAGAGAACCAGGCACTAATGAAAAACTGTTTTTT
CDR3 protein: CATSREPGTNEKLFF

V gene: TRBV5-1
D gene: TRBD1
clone size: NA
J gene: TRBJ2-7
CDR3 DNA: TGCGCCAGCAGCACTTGGACAGGGAGGAACGAGCAGTACTTC
CDR3 protein: CASSTWTGRNEQYF

V gene: TRBV30
D gene: NA
clone size: NA
J gene: TRBJ2-6
CDR3 DNA: TGTGCCTGGAGTGTACCGGGGGGCAAGACGAAAGGCGGCTCTGGGGCCAACGTCCTGACTTTC
CDR3 protein: CAWSVPGGKTKGGSGANVLTF

V gene: TRBV5-8
D gene: NA
clone size: NA
J gene: TRBJ1-2
CDR3 DNA: TGTGCCAGCAGCGTGGACAGCTCTAACTATGGCTACACCTTC
CDR3 protein: CASSVDSSNYGYTF

V gene: TRBV5-5
D gene: NA
clone size: NA
J gene: TRBJ1-5
CDR3 DNA: TGTGCCAGCAGCTTGACAGATTTTGGTGCCCAGCATTTT
CDR3 protein: CASSLTDFGAQHF

V gene: TRBV5-1
D gene: TRBD2
clone size: NA
J gene: TRBJ2-1
CDR3 DNA: TGCGCCAGCAGCTTGGGTGGGACTAGCGGGGTAGATGAGCAGTTCTTC
CDR3 protein: CASSLGGTSGVDEQFF

V gene: TRBV9
D gene: TRBD2
clone size: NA
J gene: TRBJ2-2
CDR3 DNA: TGTGCCAGCAGCGTAGCTACTAGCGTCACCGGGGAGCTGTTTTTT
CDR3 protein: CASSVATSVTGELFF

V gene: TRBV14
D gene: NA
clone size: few
J gene: TRBJ1-1
CDR3 DNA: TGTGCCAGCAGCCCTCAAGCTTCGAACACTGAAGCTTTCTTT
CDR3 protein: CASSPQASNTEAFF

V gene: TRBV5-4
D gene: TRBD2
clone size: NA
J gene: TRBJ2-5
CDR3 DNA: TGTGCCAGCAGCTTGGAGGCTAGCGGTGAGACCCAGTACTTC
CDR3 protein: CASSLEASGETQYF

V gene: TRBV6-5
D gene: TRBD1
clone size: NA
J gene: TRBJ1-5
CDR3 DNA: TGTGCCAGCAGCCGGGACAGGGTGCTTCAGCCCCAGCATTTT
CDR3 protein: CASSRDRVLQPQHF

V gene: TRBV28
D gene: TRBD2
clone size: NA
J gene: TRBJ2-1
CDR3 DNA: TGTGCCAGCAGCCCAGGACTAGCGGGAGGGCGCGAGCAGTTCTTC
CDR3 protein: CASSPGLAGGREQFF

V gene: TRBV9
D gene: TRBD1
clone size: NA
J gene: TRBJ2-7
CDR3 DNA: TGTGCCAGCAGCACCGGACAGGGGTACGAGCAGTACTTC
CDR3 protein: CASSTGQGYEQYF

V gene: TRBV11-2
D gene: TRBD1
clone size: NA
J gene: TRBJ2-5
CDR3 DNA: TGTGCCAGCAGCTTAACCCCCCGGACAGGTGCCCATGAAGAGACCCAGTACTTC
CDR3 protein: CASSLTPRTGAHEETQYF

V gene: TRBV4-3
D gene: TRBD1
clone size: many
J gene: TRBJ2-3
CDR3 DNA: TGCGCCAGCAGCCAAGATCTAGGGGACAGGGGACCCCAGGGGGGCACAGATACGCAGTATTTT
CDR3 protein: CASSQDLGDRGPQGGTDTQYF

V gene: TRBV30
D gene: NA
clone size: NA
J gene: TRBJ1-5
CDR3 DNA: TGTGCCTGGAGTGTACGGCTCGGGAGCAATCAGCCCCAGCATTTT
CDR3 protein: CAWSVRLGSNQPQHF

V gene: TRBV7-2
D gene: TRBD1
clone size: NA
J gene: TRBJ2-2
CDR3 DNA: TGTGCCAGCAGCAGAACAGGGGCATACACCGGGGAGCTGTTTTTT
CDR3 protein: CASSRTGAYTGELFF

V gene: TRBV6-5
D gene: TRBD1
clone size: NA
J gene: TRBJ2-7
CDR3 DNA: TGTGCCAGCCATCGCTCCGGGACAGGGGGCTACGAGCAGTACTTC
CDR3 protein: CASHRSGTGGYEQYF

V gene: TRBV7-9
D gene: NA
clone size: few
J gene: TRBJ1-1
CDR3 DNA: TGTGCCAGCAGCGCATCACCCGCGGCTGGCGCTTTCTTT
CDR3 protein: CASSASPAAGAFF

V gene: TRBV19
D gene: NA
clone size: NA
J gene: TRBJ1-1
CDR3 DNA: TGTGCCAGTAGTGTTGGCCAAGGGGCTGAAGCTTTCTTT
CDR3 protein: CASSVGQGAEAFF

V gene: TRBV7-7
D gene: NA
clone size: NA
J gene: TRBJ1-6
CDR3 DNA: TGTGCTAGCAGCTCCCATTGGTGGGGCGATGGATCACCCCTCCACTTT
CDR3 protein: CASSSHWWGDGSPLHF

V gene: TRBV27
D gene: NA
clone size: NA
J gene: TRBJ2-1
CDR3 DNA: TGTGCCAGCAGTGTCCGGGACTCCTACAATGAGCAGTTCTTC
CDR3 protein: CASSVRDSYNEQFF

V gene: TRBV5-1
D gene: NA
clone size: NA
J gene: TRBJ1-2
CDR3 DNA: TGCGCCAGCAGCTTGGGATATGGCACGAACTATGGCTACACCTTC
CDR3 protein: CASSLGYGTNYGYTF

V gene: TRBV6-5
D gene: NA
clone size: NA
J gene: TRBJ1-6
CDR3 DNA: TGTGCCAGTATGAGGAATAATTCACCCCTCCACTTT
CDR3 protein: CASMRNNSPLHF

V gene: TRBV7-2
D gene: TRBD2
clone size: NA
J gene: TRBJ2-3
CDR3 DNA: TGTGCCAGCAGCTTAAGGCGGGGGGGCACAGATACGCAGTATTTT
CDR3 protein: CASSLRRGGTDTQYF

V gene: TRBV5-1
D gene: NA
clone size: NA
J gene: TRBJ1-1
CDR3 DNA: TGCGCCAGCAGCTTGACAGGGAAAACTGAAGCTTTCTTT
CDR3 protein: CASSLTGKTEAFF

V gene: TRBV7-2
D gene: NA
clone size: NA
J gene: TRBJ1-5
CDR3 DNA: TGTGCCAGCAGCTTAGGCAGTTTCAATCAGCCCCAGCATTTT
CDR3 protein: CASSLGSFNQPQHF

V gene: TRBV5-8
D gene: NA
clone size: once
J gene: TRBJ1-1
CDR3 DNA: TGTGCCAGCAGCTTGGGACTTACAGGGATCACTGAAGCTTTCTTT
CDR3 protein: CASSLGLTGITEAFF

V gene: TRBV7-9
D gene: NA
clone size: NA
J gene: TRBJ2-1
CDR3 DNA: TGTGCCAGCAGCTTAGTGGAGGTTGAGCAGTTCTTC
CDR3 protein: CASSLVEVEQFF

V gene: TRBV7-9
D gene: NA
clone size: NA
J gene: TRBJ1-1
CDR3 DNA: TGTGCCAGCAGCTTAGCCCAGGGGCTGAACACTGAAGCTTTCTTT
CDR3 protein: CASSLAQGLNTEAFF

V gene: TRBV2
D gene: NA
clone size: NA
J gene: TRBJ1-1
CDR3 DNA: TGTGCCAGCACCACTCGGGTTGAAGCTTTCTTT
CDR3 protein: CASTTRVEAFF

V gene: TRBV4-3
D gene: NA
clone size: NA
J gene: TRBJ1-2
CDR3 DNA: TGCGCCAGCAGCCAAGACGGGGGGAGAAACTATGGCTACACCTTC
CDR3 protein: CASSQDGGRNYGYTF

V gene: TRBV2
D gene: TRBD1
clone size: few
J gene: TRBJ1-1
CDR3 DNA: TGTGCCAGCAAATTGAGGGACAGGAACACTGAAGCTTTCTTT
CDR3 protein: CASKLRDRNTEAFF

V gene: TRBV4-3
D gene: NA
clone size: NA
J gene: TRBJ1-5
CDR3 DNA: TGCGCCAGCAGCCAAGAGGGCGGGGCGGGACAGCCCCAGCATTTT
CDR3 protein: CASSQEGGAGQPQHF